Detailed here is one T cell receptor beta chain. This clone's antigen is unknown. Nothing much larger sits one base from this clone, and base qualities are not available. The source of the sample is a study of T cell responses to AZD1222 COVID-19 vaccine (dated by TCRdb to 2020 to 2022). In the study overall: TCR sequencing was performed for about 240 trial participants, of whom around 200 were given two doses of AZD1222 and some 26 were given two doses of MenACWY control vaccine. Trial participants were enrolled into age subgroups of 18-55, 56-69 and 70-plus years, which contained approximately 150, 28 and 58 TCR-sequenced participants, respectively. Summary of the overall study and its limitations: Because no day 14 peak-response samples were available, repertoires were characterized only after the peak T cell response. Conclusions about previously exposed vaccinees are limited because only six or seven AZD1222 recipients were SARS-CoV-2 seropositive at baseline. The whole spike protein was spanned by vaccine-associated CD4 TCRs, and dominant responses were seen in regions 160-218 and 743-854. The 56-69-year group was small, and its depth increase did not reach significance, likely because of low power. Participants were mostly white British and included more females than males, and it was suggested by the authors that clonal diversity may have been underestimated. Reportedly, close to half of the unique spike-specific TCRs recognized epitopes lying outside the regions that are mutated in the B.1.351 and B.1.1.7 variants. Spike-specific TCR breadth and depth rose significantly after two AZD1222 doses compared with day 0 and with MenACWY recipients.

The CDR3 regions of human TCRbeta chains were subjected to immunosequencing. Concerning the study's data processing: Repertoire TCRs were checked for matches against a reference library of SARS-CoV-2-specific TCRs that had been generated using the MIRA antigen-specificity platform. Breadth was defined as the fraction of unique TCRs that were SARS-CoV-2-associated. Depth was defined as the fraction of total T cells that were SARS-CoV-2-associated. Using the MIRA data, each spike-specific TCR was assigned both to the spike region to which the TCR was reactive and to a CD4 or CD8 class. Log10-transformed breadth and depth values were compared by one-way ANOVA with Sidak's multiple comparisons tests. The source is immuneACCESS, and TCRdb retained only in-frame sequences with V and J called. Part of the clones is not carried over; for the studies checked, unresolved V genes explain less than half of this, and the remainder is unexplained. V, J and clone size reflect that table, while D and trimming were determined from the DNA. This sample has roughly 89,000 clones in its table, and approximately 90% of those were observed once. Jointly, the top ten make up approximately 4.5% of the sample.

V lost 8 bases and J lost 5 bases; the stretch between them is 13 bases long. The CDR3 goes from the cysteine to the phenylalanine over 12 residues. Here the CDR3 DNA is all that survives: 36 bases in frame from base 1. Taken from the germline V gene, the CDR1 and CDR2 loops are SNHLY and FYNNEI. What this sample's time point label stands for: baseline before first vaccination. The treatment or condition label, read with the paper, signifies: meningococcal conjugate vaccine given as trial control. Vaccinee samples were obtained from the UK trials COV001 and COV002, which included a single-blind randomized controlled phase 2/3 trial of AZD1222 (ChAdOx1 nCoV-19) in healthy adults. For TCRbeta chain sequencing, PBMC samples from trial participants were taken at day 0 and at day 28 after the second dose.

This receptor was taken from an adult in good health. This sequence uses TRBV2 and TRBJ2-7; the D gene is perhaps TRBD2, from 7 matching bases. The sample in question was peripheral blood, obtained on day 0 of MenACWY control vaccination. The CDR3 loop reads CASSRGGHEQYF. The nucleotides read TGTGCCAGCTCAAGGGGGGGCCACGAGCAGTACTTC.